These 5 T cell receptor beta chains originate from one sample sequenced in a study of post-analysis software for immune sequencing data. General study results and limits: Patients had higher frequencies than controls of five or six TRBV segments, including TRBV5-6, TRBV5-1 and TRBV20-1.

No cognate antigen is known for these TCRs. TCR beta cDNA libraries included unique molecular identifiers. TCRdb ran MiXCR on the PCR reads and lists one entry per CDR3 protein. The data hold about 820,000 distinct CDR3 sequences, with about 53% observed a single time. What was sequenced was blood. Every receptor here comes from a girl between 5 and 17 years old with multiple sclerosis.

In this sample, this clonotype turned up a few times. V is TRBV5-1 and J is TRBJ2-1; the D is unclear. Trimming removed 5 bases at V and 0 bases at J, with 9 bases between. In germline, CDR1 is SGHRS, CDR2 YFSETQ. The CDR3 has 14 amino acids. CDR3 amino acids: CASSRDFSYNEQFF. DNA for the CDR3: TGCGCCAGCAGTAGGGATTTCTCCTACAATGAGCAGTTCTTC.

This chain connects TRBV2 to TRBJ2-3; D is perhaps TRBD2 (5 bases). V was pared by 6 bases and J by 2 bases, with 15 bases between. The CDR3 sequence is 15 residues long. Germline V lookup: CDR1 SNHLY, CDR2 FYNNEI. The CDR3 reads CASRGLSGITDTQYF. CDR3 nucleotide sequence: TGTGCCAGCAGGGGTCTGAGCGGAATCACAGATACGCAGTATTTT.

The chain has TRBV3-1 and TRBJ1-2, with 7 bases lining up with TRBD1. The CDR3 is 15 residues long. Germline CDR1 LGHDT, CDR2 YNNKEL (reference sequence). V was pared by 5 bases and J by 0 bases, with 6 bases of the junction left unmatched. The CDR3 sequence is CASSSGGETNYGYTF. Here the CDR3 DNA reads TGTGCCAGCAGCTCAGGGGGGGAGACTAACTATGGCTACACCTTC. Full variable domain (rest looked up from reference TRBV3-1 and TRBJ1-2): DTAVSQTPKYLVTQMGNDKSIKCEQNLGHDTMYWYKQDSKKFLKIMFSYNNKELIINETVPNRFSPKSPDKAHLNLHINSLELGDSAVYFCASSSGGETNYGYTFGSGTRLTVV.

This clonotype was observed a few times. The gene calls are TRBV9 and TRBJ2-7; 7 bases match TRBD1. Germline loops: CDR1 SGDLS, CDR2 YYNGEE. J gave up 3 bases and V 4 bases, and 10 bases lay outside the gene matches. This CDR3 contains 15 residues. The CDR3: CASSLGQEPYYEQYF. CDR3 bases: TGTGCCAGCAGCTTAGGACAGGAACCATACTACGAGCAGTACTTC. Full variable domain (missing parts from reference TRBV9 and TRBJ2-7): DSGVTQTPKHLITATGQRVTLRCSPRSGDLSVYWYQQSLDQGLQFLIQYYNGEERAKGNILERFSAQQFPDLHSELNLSSLELGDSALYFCASSLGQEPYYEQYFGPGTRLTVT.

This chain connects TRBV12-3 or TRBV12-4 to TRBJ1-2, with D unresolved. The V end lost 6 bases, the J end lost 9 bases, and 14 bases lay between the germline ends. The CDR3 consists of 12 residues. The CDR3 DNA sequence: TGTGCCAGCAGCCTGGCGCGCACGCGCTACACCTTC. Protein: CASSLARTRYTF.